This is a list of T cell receptor beta chains from one sample in a study of T-cell reconstitution after alpha-beta-depleted transplantation in children. One entry per CDR3 protein, called by TCRdb with MiXCR from the PCR reads. The sample has about 440,000 distinct CDR3 sequences, 43% seen once. The source was PBMCs, collected before TCRalphabeta/CD19-depleted stem cell transplant. Receptor source: a girl under 10 years old with aplastic anemia, due to receive a stem cell transplant. Both conserved end residues are trimmed from each CDR3. Fields, in order: J gene, V gene, CDR3 protein.

>TRBJ2-7|TRBV6-6
ASSPTPYEQY
>TRBJ2-7|TRBV7-9
ASSFSESGSYEQY
>TRBJ2-7|TRBV5-6
ASSLVGDRDEQY
>TRBJ1-1|TRBV7-3
ASSSLPRTEAF
>TRBJ2-7|TRBV27
ASIEVGAGGGEQY
>TRBJ2-7|TRBV25-1
VPASGADHEQY
>TRBJ2-1|TRBV12-3/TRBV12-4
ASSSGTSGWDNEQF
>TRBJ1-5|TRBV5-1
ASSLDRADQPQH
>TRBJ2-1|TRBV2
ASSVDRDYEQF
>TRBJ1-1|TRBV18
ASSPGQGGNTEAF
>TRBJ2-3|TRBV29-1
SALLFRGSPDTQY
>TRBJ2-3|TRBV20-1
SAPGAGEGTDTQY
>TRBJ2-5|TRBV28
ASRATRDWGGTQY
>TRBJ2-1|TRBV20-1
SARDLRFHPYNEQF
>TRBJ2-2|TRBV5-1
ASSRTLSITGELF
>TRBJ2-1|TRBV5-6
ASSLDRGFFNEQF
>TRBJ1-1|TRBV20-1
SAPDNTEAF
>TRBJ2-7|TRBV7-8
ASSLGTGFSYEQY
>TRBJ2-7|TRBV7-3
ASSPGRGNEQY
>TRBJ1-6|TRBV7-8
ASSLGIGTGYSPLH
>TRBJ2-5|TRBV29-1
SVLRGETQY
>TRBJ1-1|TRBV29-1
SVEQGPTEAF
>TRBJ2-7|TRBV27
ASSLGQWYEQY
>TRBJ2-3|TRBV29-1
SVEESKIAGGSTYTQY
>TRBJ2-3|TRBV24-1
ATKDRVDTQY
>TRBJ2-7|TRBV10-3
AISAERGSYEQY
>TRBJ2-7|TRBV20-1
SASGTGTYEQY
>TRBJ2-7|TRBV20-1
SARTSGRGLSGEQY